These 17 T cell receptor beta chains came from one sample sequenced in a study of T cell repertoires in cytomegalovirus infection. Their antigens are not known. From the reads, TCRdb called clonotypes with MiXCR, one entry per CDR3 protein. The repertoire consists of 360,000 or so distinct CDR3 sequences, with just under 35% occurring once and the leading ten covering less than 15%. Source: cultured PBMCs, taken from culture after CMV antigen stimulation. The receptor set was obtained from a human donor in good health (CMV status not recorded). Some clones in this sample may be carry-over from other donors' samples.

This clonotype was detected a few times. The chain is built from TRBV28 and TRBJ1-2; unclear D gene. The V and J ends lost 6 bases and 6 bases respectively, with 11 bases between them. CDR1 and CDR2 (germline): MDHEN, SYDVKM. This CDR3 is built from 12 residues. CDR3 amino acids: CASSVAGDGYTF. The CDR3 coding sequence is TGTGCCAGCAGCGTGGCCGGAGATGGCTACACCTTC.

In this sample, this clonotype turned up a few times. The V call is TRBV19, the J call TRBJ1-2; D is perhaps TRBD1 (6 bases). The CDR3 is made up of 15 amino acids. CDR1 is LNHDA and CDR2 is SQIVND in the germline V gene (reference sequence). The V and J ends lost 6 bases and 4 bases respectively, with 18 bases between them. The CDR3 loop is CASRAQGGTSYGYTF. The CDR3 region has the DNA TGTGCCAGTAGAGCACAAGGGGGTACGAGCTATGGCTACACCTTC.

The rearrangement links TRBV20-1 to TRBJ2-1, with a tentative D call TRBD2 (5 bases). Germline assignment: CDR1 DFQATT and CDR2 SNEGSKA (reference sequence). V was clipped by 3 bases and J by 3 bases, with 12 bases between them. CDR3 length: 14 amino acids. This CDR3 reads CSASWSAGYNEQFF. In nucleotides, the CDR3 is TGCAGTGCTAGTTGGAGCGCGGGCTACAATGAGCAGTTCTTC.

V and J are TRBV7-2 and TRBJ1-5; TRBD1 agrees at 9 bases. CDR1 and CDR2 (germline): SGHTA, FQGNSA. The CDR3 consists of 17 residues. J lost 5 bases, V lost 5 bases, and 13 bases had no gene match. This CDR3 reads CASSPYGTGIGDQPQHF. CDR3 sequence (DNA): TGTGCCAGCAGCCCCTACGGGACAGGGATAGGAGATCAGCCCCAGCATTTT. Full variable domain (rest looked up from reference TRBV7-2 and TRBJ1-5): GAGVSQSPSNKVTEKGKDVELRCDPISGHTALYWYRQSLGQGLEFLIYFQGNSAPDKSGLPSDRFSAERTGGSVSTLTIQRTQQEDSAVYLCASSPYGTGIGDQPQHFGDGTRLSIL.

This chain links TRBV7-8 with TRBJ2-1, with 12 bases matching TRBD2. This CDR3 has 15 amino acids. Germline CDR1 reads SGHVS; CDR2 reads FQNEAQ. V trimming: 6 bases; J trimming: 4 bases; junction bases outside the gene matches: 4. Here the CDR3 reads CASRSLAGGYNEQFF. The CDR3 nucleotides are TGTGCCAGCAGGTCTCTAGCGGGAGGGTACAATGAGCAGTTCTTC.

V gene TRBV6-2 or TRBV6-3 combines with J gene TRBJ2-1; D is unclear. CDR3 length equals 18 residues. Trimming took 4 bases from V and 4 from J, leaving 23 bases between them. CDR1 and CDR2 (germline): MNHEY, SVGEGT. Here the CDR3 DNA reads TGTGCCAGCAGTTCCAGGAAGATTAGGCCCGCTTTATACAATGAGCAGTTCTTC. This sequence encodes CASSSRKIRPALYNEQFF.

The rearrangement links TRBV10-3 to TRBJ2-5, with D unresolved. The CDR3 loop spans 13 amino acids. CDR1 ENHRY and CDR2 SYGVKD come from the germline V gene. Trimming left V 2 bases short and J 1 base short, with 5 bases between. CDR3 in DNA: TGTGCCATCAGTGAGGTGGGCCAAGAGACCCAGTACTTC. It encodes CAISEVGQETQYF.

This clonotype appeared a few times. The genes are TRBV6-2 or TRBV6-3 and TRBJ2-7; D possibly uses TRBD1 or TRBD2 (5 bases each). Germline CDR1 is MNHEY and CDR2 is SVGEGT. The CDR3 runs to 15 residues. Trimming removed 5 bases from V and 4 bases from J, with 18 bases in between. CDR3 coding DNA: TGTGCCAGCAGTCCGCCCGGGACGGTACTTTACGAGCAGTACTTC. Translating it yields CASSPPGTVLYEQYF.

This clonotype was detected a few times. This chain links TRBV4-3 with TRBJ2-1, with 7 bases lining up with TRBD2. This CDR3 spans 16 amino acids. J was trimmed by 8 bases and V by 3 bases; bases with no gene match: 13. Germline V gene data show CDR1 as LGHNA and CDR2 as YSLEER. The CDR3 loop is CASSHVWREGGYEQFF. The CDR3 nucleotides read TGCGCCAGCAGCCATGTTTGGAGGGAGGGAGGGTATGAGCAGTTCTTC.

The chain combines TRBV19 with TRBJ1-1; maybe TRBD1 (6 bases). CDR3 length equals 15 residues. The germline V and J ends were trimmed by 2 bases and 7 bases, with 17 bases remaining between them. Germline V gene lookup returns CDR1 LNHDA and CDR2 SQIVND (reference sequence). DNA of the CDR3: TGTGCCAGTAGTATAAAGCCGGGGGCTGTGGTTGAAGCTTTCTTT. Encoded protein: CASSIKPGAVVEAFF.

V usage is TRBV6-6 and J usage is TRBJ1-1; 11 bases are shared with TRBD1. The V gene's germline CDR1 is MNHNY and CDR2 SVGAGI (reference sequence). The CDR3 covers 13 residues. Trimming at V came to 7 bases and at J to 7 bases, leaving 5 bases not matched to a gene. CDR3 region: CASILGTGGEAFF. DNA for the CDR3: TGTGCCAGCATCCTGGGGACAGGGGGTGAAGCTTTCTTT.

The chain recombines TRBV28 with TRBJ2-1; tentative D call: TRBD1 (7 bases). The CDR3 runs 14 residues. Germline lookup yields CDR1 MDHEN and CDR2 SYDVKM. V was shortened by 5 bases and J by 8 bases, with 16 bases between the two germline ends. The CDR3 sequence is CASSAYRGGDEQFF. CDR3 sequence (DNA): TGTGCCAGCAGTGCGTACAGGGGAGGCGATGAGCAGTTCTTC.

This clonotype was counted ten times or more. For the CDR3, the DNA is TGTGCCAGCAGCTTAGCGCTCTACGAGCAGTACTTC. The encoded protein is CASSLALYEQYF. The chain recombines TRBV7-2 with TRBJ2-7; D unclear. From germline, CDR1 is SGHTA and CDR2 FQGNSA. The CDR3 sequence is 12 residues long. Trimming removed 0 bases at V and 3 bases at J, with 3 bases between.

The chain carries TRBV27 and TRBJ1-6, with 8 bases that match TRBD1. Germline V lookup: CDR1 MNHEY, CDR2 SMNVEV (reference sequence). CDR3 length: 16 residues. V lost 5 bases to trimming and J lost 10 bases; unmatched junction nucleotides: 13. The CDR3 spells CASSSITTGGVSPLHF. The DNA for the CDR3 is TGTGCCAGCAGTAGCATAACCACAGGGGGAGTCTCACCCCTCCACTTT.

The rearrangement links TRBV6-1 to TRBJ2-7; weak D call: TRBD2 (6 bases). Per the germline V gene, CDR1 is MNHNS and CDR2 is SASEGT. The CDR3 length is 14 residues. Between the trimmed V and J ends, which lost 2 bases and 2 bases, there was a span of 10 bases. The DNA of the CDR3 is TGTGCCAGCAGTGAACTGGGACTTCCCTACGAGCAGTACGTC. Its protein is CASSELGLPYEQYV.

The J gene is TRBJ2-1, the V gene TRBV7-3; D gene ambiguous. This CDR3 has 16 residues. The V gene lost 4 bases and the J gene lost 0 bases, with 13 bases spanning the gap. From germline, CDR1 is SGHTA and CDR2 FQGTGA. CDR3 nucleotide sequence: TGTGCCAGCAGCTATAGTCTTATGAGCTCCTACAATGAGCAGTTCTTC. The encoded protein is CASSYSLMSSYNEQFF.

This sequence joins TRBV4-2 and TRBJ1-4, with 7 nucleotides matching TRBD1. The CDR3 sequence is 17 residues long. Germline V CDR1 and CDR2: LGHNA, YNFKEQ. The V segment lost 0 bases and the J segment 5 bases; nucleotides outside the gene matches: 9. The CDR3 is CASSQEGGLGGNEKLFF. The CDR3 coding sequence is TGTGCCAGCAGCCAAGAAGGGGGCCTGGGGGGCAATGAAAAACTGTTTTTT.